The 6 T cell receptor beta chains below all came from one sample that was sequenced in a study of PD-L1 blockade in urothelial cancer. The protocol was immunoSEQ multiplex PCR, while the TCRdb copy is restricted to in-frame clones and leaves out a portion. The data show tens of thousands of clones, roughly 80% seen once. Time point in this sample: pretreatment peripheral blood. The specimen comprised PBMCs, sampled around atezolizumab (anti-PD-L1) treatment. The receptors were sampled from a man aged 65 to 85 with urothelial cancer.

The rearrangement uses TRBV19 and TRBJ2-7; 8 bases are shared with TRBD1. V lost 5 bases to trimming and J lost 0 bases; unmatched junction nucleotides: 0. Germline V lookup: CDR1 LNHDA, CDR2 SQIVND (reference sequence). This CDR3 has 13 residues. This chain's CDR3 is CASSGQGSYEQYF. The CDR3 DNA reads as TGTGCCAGTAGTGGACAGGGCTCCTACGAGCAGTACTTC.

The V gene is TRBV4-2, the J gene TRBJ1-4; the match to TRBD1 covers 8 bases. Trimming at V came to 6 bases and at J to 1 base, leaving 1 base not matched to a gene. Germline loops: CDR1 LGHNA, CDR2 YNFKEQ. This CDR3 region has 14 residues. In nucleotides, the CDR3 is TGTGCCAGCAGGGACAGGGTAACTAATGAAAAACTGTTTTTT. It is translated as CASRDRVTNEKLFF.

The chain joins TRBV9 to TRBJ1-1; the D gene is possibly TRBD1 (5 bases). V gave up 4 bases and J gave up 0 bases, with 10 bases separating them. Per germline, CDR1 SGDLS and CDR2 YYNGEE. The CDR3 totals 14 residues. The CDR3 loop is CASSLGGLNTEAFF. CDR3 coding DNA: TGTGCCAGCAGCCTGGGGGGGTTGAACACTGAAGCTTTCTTT. Variable domain in full (rest from reference TRBV9 and TRBJ1-1): DSGVTQTPKHLITATGQRVTLRCSPRSGDLSVYWYQQSLDQGLQFLIQYYNGEERAKGNILERFSAQQFPDLHSELNLSSLELGDSALYFCASSLGGLNTEAFFGQGTRLTVV.

In its sample, this clone was seen a few times. The chain is built from TRBV7-8 and TRBJ1-5; D gene uncertain. Deletions cut 5 bases from V and 3 bases from J, with 14 bases between. The CDR3 spans 15 residues. CDR1 is SGHVS and CDR2 is FQNEAQ in the germline V gene. Here the CDR3 reads CASSSGRRYNQPQHF. The CDR3 coding sequence is TGTGCCAGCAGCAGCGGTAGAAGGTACAATCAGCCCCAGCATTTT.

The chain joins TRBV7-9 to TRBJ2-7, with TRBD2 matching 10 bases. Germline-derived CDR1 and CDR2 are SEHNR and FQNEAQ (reference sequence). The CDR3 totals 18 residues. V trimming: 4 bases; J trimming: 1 base; junction bases outside the gene matches: 13. CDR3: CASSSHWTSGGSSYEQYF. The CDR3 DNA sequence: TGTGCCAGCAGCTCACACTGGACTAGCGGAGGCTCTTCCTACGAGCAGTACTTC.

The V gene is TRBV27, the J gene TRBJ1-4; tentatively, D is TRBD1 (5 bases). The CDR3 contains 14 residues. CDR1 is MNHEY and CDR2 is SMNVEV in the germline V gene (reference sequence). Trimming removed 5 bases at V and 9 bases at J, with 16 bases between. The CDR3 is CASSPRGKGKKLFF. CDR3 nucleotide sequence: TGTGCCAGCAGTCCCCGCGGGAAGGGGAAAAAACTGTTTTTT. Full variable domain (outside the CDR3, taken from reference TRBV27 and TRBJ1-4): EAQVTQNPRYLITVTGKKLTVTCSQNMNHEYMSWYRQDPGLGLRQIYYSMNVEVTDKGDVPEGYKVSRKEKRNFPLILESPSPNQTSLYFCASSPRGKGKKLFFGSGTQLSVL.